These T cell receptor beta chains were read from a single sample in a study of CD8+ T cells in alopecia areata. The data were produced by immunoSEQ multiplex PCR, yet TCRdb's version contains in-frame clones alone and is incomplete. The table records 200,000 to 250,000 clones, around two thirds of them present only once. The sequencing used CD4+ T cells sorted from blood, collected at week 0. The source of these receptors is a human donor with alopecia areata. Both conserved end residues are part of each CDR3. The D gene is left open where the match is weak. Some rows mark clone size as missing; the rest say once, few, many or name a class of expanded clone.

CDR3 DNA: TGTGCCAGCAGTTATTCATGGGGGTATGACTATGGCTACACCTTC
CDR3 protein: CASSYSWGYDYGYTF
clone size: -
D gene: -
J gene: TRBJ1-2
V gene: TRBV6-5

CDR3 DNA: TGTGCCAGCAGAGGACAGTACCAAGAGACCCAGTACTTC
CDR3 protein: CASRGQYQETQYF
clone size: -
D gene: -
J gene: TRBJ2-5
V gene: TRBV27

CDR3 DNA: TGTGCCTGGACCAGGGGGAACGAGCAGTACTTC
CDR3 protein: CAWTRGNEQYF
clone size: -
D gene: TRBD1
J gene: TRBJ2-7
V gene: TRBV30

CDR3 DNA: TGTGCCAGCAGTACTCCCGGGACAGGCCAAAACATTCAGTACTTC
CDR3 protein: CASSTPGTGQNIQYF
clone size: few
D gene: TRBD1
J gene: TRBJ2-4
V gene: TRBV28

CDR3 DNA: TGTGCCTCAACAGGGGTTGTAACTGAAGCTTTCTTT
CDR3 protein: CASTGVVTEAFF
clone size: few
D gene: TRBD1
J gene: TRBJ1-1
V gene: TRBV30

CDR3 DNA: TGTGCCTCACCCCCGGGACAAGGTTCACCCCTCCACTTT
CDR3 protein: CASPPGQGSPLHF
clone size: -
D gene: -
J gene: TRBJ1-6
V gene: TRBV30

CDR3 DNA: TGTGCCTGGAGTGTACGTGTGGGGGCTACAGATACGCAGTATTTT
CDR3 protein: CAWSVRVGATDTQYF
clone size: -
D gene: -
J gene: TRBJ2-3
V gene: TRBV30

CDR3 DNA: TGCAGCGTTGTTCCCGAATATGAAGCTTTCTTT
CDR3 protein: CSVVPEYEAFF
clone size: once
D gene: -
J gene: TRBJ1-1
V gene: TRBV29-1

CDR3 DNA: TGTGCCAGCAGCGGTGGGACTAGCAGGAGCACAGATACGCAGTATTTT
CDR3 protein: CASSGGTSRSTDTQYF
clone size: -
D gene: TRBD2
J gene: TRBJ2-3
V gene: TRBV5-4

CDR3 DNA: TGCGCCAGCAGCTTGGTTCGGGGACCGGAGACCCAGTACTTC
CDR3 protein: CASSLVRGPETQYF
clone size: -
D gene: -
J gene: TRBJ2-5
V gene: TRBV5-1

CDR3 DNA: TGTGCCAGCAGCTTGGATGGGTACGGGGAGCTGTTTTTT
CDR3 protein: CASSLDGYGELFF
clone size: -
D gene: -
J gene: TRBJ2-2
V gene: TRBV5-4

CDR3 DNA: TGCGCCAGCAGCCAGTGGACGGTCGGGGAGCTGTTTTTT
CDR3 protein: CASSQWTVGELFF
clone size: -
D gene: -
J gene: TRBJ2-2
V gene: TRBV5-1

CDR3 DNA: TGCGCCAGCAGCCAAGATCATTATGGGGACAGACTCCGGTCCGCCTCCTACGAGCAGTACTTC
CDR3 protein: CASSQDHYGDRLRSASYEQYF
clone size: once
D gene: TRBD1
J gene: TRBJ2-7
V gene: TRBV4-1

CDR3 DNA: TGCAGCGTTGGGGGGAGCAATCAGCCCCAGCATTTT
CDR3 protein: CSVGGSNQPQHF
clone size: -
D gene: -
J gene: TRBJ1-5
V gene: TRBV29-1

CDR3 DNA: TGTGCCAGTAGGACAAAGGGAACAGATACGCAGTATTTT
CDR3 protein: CASRTKGTDTQYF
clone size: few
D gene: -
J gene: TRBJ2-3
V gene: TRBV19

CDR3 DNA: TGTGCCTGGAGTGTACGGGTGGACAGGGGGCTTTTTGGCTACACCTTC
CDR3 protein: CAWSVRVDRGLFGYTF
clone size: -
D gene: TRBD1
J gene: TRBJ1-2
V gene: TRBV30

CDR3 DNA: TGTGCCAGCAGTTTTAAGCGGGGGGTTGGTAATTCACCCCTCCACTTT
CDR3 protein: CASSFKRGVGNSPLHF
clone size: -
D gene: -
J gene: TRBJ1-6
V gene: TRBV27

CDR3 DNA: TGTGCCAGCAGCTCCGGGACTAGCGGGGCCGATGAGCAGTTCTTC
CDR3 protein: CASSSGTSGADEQFF
clone size: -
D gene: TRBD2
J gene: TRBJ2-1
V gene: TRBV7-9

CDR3 DNA: TGCAGCGTAGCGAGGGCGCAGCAAGAGACCCAGTACTTC
CDR3 protein: CSVARAQQETQYF
clone size: -
D gene: -
J gene: TRBJ2-5
V gene: TRBV29-1

CDR3 DNA: TGTGCCTGGCGGCGCTCAGGGGACAGTACTGAAAAACTGTTTTTT
CDR3 protein: CAWRRSGDSTEKLFF
clone size: once
D gene: TRBD1
J gene: TRBJ1-4
V gene: TRBV30

CDR3 DNA: TGTGCCTGGAGGACCTTGGGAGATACGCAGTATTTT
CDR3 protein: CAWRTLGDTQYF
clone size: -
D gene: -
J gene: TRBJ2-3
V gene: TRBV30

CDR3 DNA: TGCAGCGTTGAAGGGACTTATGGCTACACCTTC
CDR3 protein: CSVEGTYGYTF
clone size: few
D gene: -
J gene: TRBJ1-2
V gene: TRBV29-1

CDR3 DNA: TGCGCCAGCAGCTTGGCCGGTGGAACAGATACGCAGTATTTT
CDR3 protein: CASSLAGGTDTQYF
clone size: -
D gene: -
J gene: TRBJ2-3
V gene: TRBV5-1

CDR3 DNA: TGCAGCGTCGTACCTAGCGGCCCAGGGGATACGCAGTATTTT
CDR3 protein: CSVVPSGPGDTQYF
clone size: -
D gene: TRBD2
J gene: TRBJ2-3
V gene: TRBV29-1

CDR3 DNA: TGTGCCAGCAGCTTAGCTAACGGGGGGAGAGGGACCCAGTACTTC
CDR3 protein: CASSLANGGRGTQYF
clone size: -
D gene: TRBD2
J gene: TRBJ2-5
V gene: TRBV7-2

CDR3 DNA: TGTGCCAGCAGCTTTCGTGGCGGGCAGGGAAGCACTGAAGCTTTCTTT
CDR3 protein: CASSFRGGQGSTEAFF
clone size: -
D gene: -
J gene: TRBJ1-1
V gene: TRBV7-3

CDR3 DNA: TGCAGCGTTGAACGTACAGATACGCAGTATTTT
CDR3 protein: CSVERTDTQYF
clone size: -
D gene: -
J gene: TRBJ2-3
V gene: TRBV29-1

CDR3 DNA: TGTGCCAGCAGCTACCCCGGGACAGGGTTTGCCCCAACTGGAAACACCATATATTTT
CDR3 protein: CASSYPGTGFAPTGNTIYF
clone size: -
D gene: TRBD1
J gene: TRBJ1-3
V gene: TRBV11-2

CDR3 DNA: TGTGCCAGCAGACCTAGCGGGGGCTACACCGGGGAGCTGTTTTTT
CDR3 protein: CASRPSGGYTGELFF
clone size: -
D gene: TRBD2
J gene: TRBJ2-2
V gene: TRBV2

CDR3 DNA: TGCGCCAGCAGCCAACTCCCGGGACTAGCGGGTAATGAGCAGTTCTTC
CDR3 protein: CASSQLPGLAGNEQFF
clone size: once
D gene: TRBD2
J gene: TRBJ2-1
V gene: TRBV4-1

CDR3 DNA: TGTGCCAGCAGATCAAGAGAGACCCAGTACTTC
CDR3 protein: CASRSRETQYF
clone size: once
D gene: -
J gene: TRBJ2-5
V gene: TRBV2

CDR3 DNA: TGCGCCAGCAGCCTCGGACTAGCGGGGGACGAGCAGTACTTC
CDR3 protein: CASSLGLAGDEQYF
clone size: -
D gene: TRBD2
J gene: TRBJ2-7
V gene: TRBV4-1

CDR3 DNA: TGTGCCAGCAGTTATCAGTACGAGCAGTACTTC
CDR3 protein: CASSYQYEQYF
clone size: once
D gene: -
J gene: TRBJ2-7
V gene: TRBV7-9

CDR3 DNA: TGCGCCAGCAGCCAAGTATTCGTAGGGACTAGAACCGAACGGCAGTTCTTC
CDR3 protein: CASSQVFVGTRTERQFF
clone size: -
D gene: TRBD2
J gene: TRBJ2-1
V gene: TRBV4-1

CDR3 DNA: TGTGCCAGCAGCTTAGCGCGACACGGAACCCTCTACGAGCAGTACTTC
CDR3 protein: CASSLARHGTLYEQYF
clone size: -
D gene: -
J gene: TRBJ2-7
V gene: TRBV7-2

CDR3 DNA: TGTGCCAGCAGCTTCCCACTCTCACCCCTCCACTTT
CDR3 protein: CASSFPLSPLHF
clone size: -
D gene: -
J gene: TRBJ1-6
V gene: TRBV7-2

CDR3 DNA: TGTGCCAGCAGCCCCGTACTAGGCGCAACAGATACGCAGTATTTT
CDR3 protein: CASSPVLGATDTQYF
clone size: -
D gene: -
J gene: TRBJ2-3
V gene: TRBV9

CDR3 DNA: TGCGCCAGCAGCGAAACAGGGGCCGGGGAGCTGTTTTTT
CDR3 protein: CASSETGAGELFF
clone size: -
D gene: TRBD1
J gene: TRBJ2-2
V gene: TRBV5-1

CDR3 DNA: TGTGCCAGCAGCCAGGGTTGGAACTATGGCTACACCTTC
CDR3 protein: CASSQGWNYGYTF
clone size: many
D gene: -
J gene: TRBJ1-2
V gene: TRBV2

CDR3 DNA: TGTGCCTGGAGCTTGGGACAGCCCTACGAGCAGTACTTC
CDR3 protein: CAWSLGQPYEQYF
clone size: -
D gene: TRBD1
J gene: TRBJ2-7
V gene: TRBV30

CDR3 DNA: TGCAGCGTTGATCAAGGTGGCGGTCCCCAGCATTTT
CDR3 protein: CSVDQGGGPQHF
clone size: once
D gene: -
J gene: TRBJ1-5
V gene: TRBV29-1

CDR3 DNA: TGTGCCAGCTCACCCGGACAGGGCTACACTTCCTACGAGCAGTACTTC
CDR3 protein: CASSPGQGYTSYEQYF
clone size: -
D gene: TRBD1
J gene: TRBJ2-7
V gene: TRBV18

CDR3 DNA: TGTGCCTGGAGTGTTCTGACGGTCACAGATACGCAGTATTTT
CDR3 protein: CAWSVLTVTDTQYF
clone size: -
D gene: -
J gene: TRBJ2-3
V gene: TRBV30

CDR3 DNA: TGTGCCACGACAGGGGCCGGGAACTATGGCTACACCTTC
CDR3 protein: CATTGAGNYGYTF
clone size: -
D gene: TRBD1
J gene: TRBJ1-2
V gene: TRBV30

CDR3 DNA: TGTGCCAGCAGCCCGAGGACAGGGTCGACAGATACGCAGTATTTT
CDR3 protein: CASSPRTGSTDTQYF
clone size: -
D gene: TRBD1
J gene: TRBJ2-3
V gene: TRBV9

CDR3 DNA: TGTGCCAGCACCCCGCAGGAAGGTTATTCACCCCTCCACTTT
CDR3 protein: CASTPQEGYSPLHF
clone size: few
D gene: -
J gene: TRBJ1-6
V gene: TRBV25-1

CDR3 DNA: TGTGCCAGCAGCGTAGGGGGACAGTCCTACGAGCAGTACTTC
CDR3 protein: CASSVGGQSYEQYF
clone size: few
D gene: TRBD1
J gene: TRBJ2-7
V gene: TRBV9

CDR3 DNA: TGTGCCTGGAAGGCCCTACCAACAGGGTTAGCTTTCTTT
CDR3 protein: CAWKALPTGLAFF
clone size: once
D gene: -
J gene: TRBJ1-1
V gene: TRBV30

CDR3 DNA: TGTGCCAGCAGCTACAGGGGGCTTCATAATTCACCCCTCCACTTT
CDR3 protein: CASSYRGLHNSPLHF
clone size: -
D gene: TRBD1
J gene: TRBJ1-6
V gene: TRBV27

CDR3 DNA: TGTGCCAGCAGCTTAGGGACCCCCGGAACGCAGTATTTT
CDR3 protein: CASSLGTPGTQYF
clone size: -
D gene: -
J gene: TRBJ2-3
V gene: TRBV7-3

CDR3 DNA: TGTGCCAGCAGCGTACTCACTAGCACCCTCCACTTT
CDR3 protein: CASSVLTSTLHF
clone size: -
D gene: -
J gene: TRBJ1-6
V gene: TRBV11-2

CDR3 DNA: TGCAGCGTTGAAAGGGACTACAATGAGCAGTTCTTC
CDR3 protein: CSVERDYNEQFF
clone size: -
D gene: -
J gene: TRBJ2-1
V gene: TRBV29-1

CDR3 DNA: TGTGCCAGCAGCCAAGTGACCCCGGGGGGGCTCACCGGGGAGCTGTTTTTT
CDR3 protein: CASSQVTPGGLTGELFF
clone size: once
D gene: TRBD2
J gene: TRBJ2-2
V gene: TRBV4-2

CDR3 DNA: TGTGCCAGCAGGGACACAGGGGGCAATGAGCAGTTCTTC
CDR3 protein: CASRDTGGNEQFF
clone size: -
D gene: TRBD1
J gene: TRBJ2-1
V gene: TRBV27

CDR3 DNA: TGCAGCGTTGATCAGGGTCCCCCAATAGGGACCCAGTACTTC
CDR3 protein: CSVDQGPPIGTQYF
clone size: -
D gene: -
J gene: TRBJ2-5
V gene: TRBV29-1

CDR3 DNA: TGCGCCAGCACTAAGACGGGGAACACTGAAGCTTTCTTT
CDR3 protein: CASTKTGNTEAFF
clone size: -
D gene: -
J gene: TRBJ1-1
V gene: TRBV5-1

CDR3 DNA: TGCAGCGTTGTGGCAGGGAGAGAAAAACTGTTTTTT
CDR3 protein: CSVVAGREKLFF
clone size: -
D gene: -
J gene: TRBJ1-4
V gene: TRBV29-1

CDR3 DNA: TGTGCCTGGAGTGTAGGCCGGCGCAATCAGCCCCAGCATTTT
CDR3 protein: CAWSVGRRNQPQHF
clone size: -
D gene: -
J gene: TRBJ1-5
V gene: TRBV30

CDR3 DNA: TGTGCCAGCAGCTTACTGGCGGGGGGGTACAATGAGCAGTTCTTC
CDR3 protein: CASSLLAGGYNEQFF
clone size: -
D gene: TRBD2
J gene: TRBJ2-1
V gene: TRBV13